These 14 T cell receptor beta chains came from one sample sequenced in a study of blood T cell repertoires in COVID-19. Produced via immunoSEQ multiplex PCR; TCRdb's table is partial and in-frame only. The sample has a few hundred thousand clones, about 87% seen once. Sequencing input: PBMCs or T cells enriched from blood (not recorded which). The source of these receptors is a woman between 45 and 65 years old who had recovered from COVID-19.

This CDR3 is CASSQRDLWEPQHF. The CDR3 bases are TGTGCCAGCAGCCAAAGGGACTTATGGGAGCCCCAGCATTTT. The genes are TRBV28 and TRBJ1-5; possible D gene TRBD1, 5 bases. In germline, CDR1 is MDHEN, CDR2 SYDVKM. V lost 6 bases, J lost 8 bases, and 17 bases lay in between. This CDR3 contains 14 residues.

The count of this clone is one. The genes are TRBV7-9 and TRBJ2-4, with 7 bases aligning to TRBD2. V shed 7 bases, J shed 0 bases, and the junction held 9 bases outside the gene matches. Germline assignment: CDR1 SEHNR and CDR2 FQNEAQ (reference sequence). The length of the CDR3 is 16 residues. CDR3 DNA: TGTGCCAGCAAAAAGTGGGGGGGAGAAGCCAAAAACATTCAGTACTTC. Translation gives CASKKWGGEAKNIQYF.

CDR3 bases: TGTGCCAGCAGTAACCGGGACAGAGCCTATGGCTACACCTTC. Its protein product is CASSNRDRAYGYTF. The chain couples TRBV6-2 or TRBV6-3 to TRBJ1-2; TRBD1 matches 7 bases. The CDR3 contains 14 residues. In germline, CDR1 is MNHEY, CDR2 SVGEGT. V lost 5 bases to trimming and J lost 4 bases; unmatched junction nucleotides: 7.

The CDR3 DNA reads TGTGCCAGCAGCTCAGGGACATGGATTGAAGCTTTCTTT. This gives the protein CASSSGTWIEAFF. The V and J genes are TRBV5-5 and TRBJ1-1; the D gene is possibly TRBD1 (6 bases). Trimming cost V 3 bases and J 7 bases, with 13 bases left between them. The CDR3 runs 13 residues. Germline-derived CDR1 and CDR2 are SGHKS and YYEKEE (reference sequence).

V gene TRBV7-9 combines with J gene TRBJ1-2, with 11 bases that match TRBD1. CDR1 SEHNR and CDR2 FQNEAQ come from the germline V gene (reference sequence). The CDR3 runs 12 residues. V trimming: 5 bases; J trimming: 13 bases; junction bases outside the gene matches: 6. The CDR3 sequence is CASSVQGQGVTF. For the CDR3, the DNA is TGTGCCAGCAGCGTCCAGGGACAGGGGGTCACCTTC.

This sequence joins TRBV7-9 and TRBJ2-1; D not certain. Germline assignment: CDR1 SEHNR and CDR2 FQNEAQ (reference sequence). The length of the CDR3 is 13 residues. V was clipped by 5 bases and J by 5 bases, with 10 bases between them. The CDR3 protein is CASSHRIDNEQFF. The CDR3 bases are TGTGCCAGCAGCCATAGAATCGACAATGAGCAGTTCTTC.

The chain employs TRBV4-2 and TRBJ2-7; D might be TRBD2 (6 bases). This CDR3 region has 16 residues. V lost 0 bases and J lost 4, with 16 bases in between. Germline values: CDR1 LGHNA, CDR2 YNFKEQ. The DNA of the CDR3 is TGTGCCAGCAGCCAAGAAAGTTGGGGGAGGAAATACGAGCAGTACTTC. Its protein product is CASSQESWGRKYEQYF.

The V and J genes are TRBV27 and TRBJ2-7; possibly TRBD1 for D (6 bases). CDR1 and CDR2 (germline): MNHEY, SMNVEV (reference sequence). This CDR3 comprises 13 residues. The V gene lost 9 bases and the J gene lost 3 bases, with 15 bases spanning the gap. In DNA, the CDR3 is TGTGCCAGTAAAGAGGGGGTGGACTACGAGCAGTACTTC. It translates to CASKEGVDYEQYF.

The rearrangement joins TRBV29-1 to TRBJ1-1; D is uncertain. The CDR3 extends over 13 amino acids. Trimming pared 7 bases from V and 3 bases from J, leaving 15 bases between. Per the germline V gene, CDR1 is SQVTM and CDR2 is ANQGSEA. The CDR3 loop is CSATRGRDTEAFF. In nucleotides, the CDR3 is TGCAGCGCAACGCGGGGAAGAGACACTGAAGCTTTCTTT.

The chain recombines TRBV4-1 with TRBJ1-6; D is unresolved. CDR1 and CDR2 from the germline V gene are MGHRA and YSYEKL. The V end was cut by 0 bases, the J end by 6 bases, with 9 bases between. CDR3 length: 15 amino acids. The CDR3: CASSQDNLGNSPLHF. CDR3 DNA: TGCGCCAGCAGCCAAGACAATCTCGGTAATTCACCCCTCCACTTT.

Note on this clone: Other nucleotide sequences from this sample produce the same CDR3. The gene calls are TRBV29-1 and TRBJ1-1; TRBD1 is a possible D gene (5 bases). V lost 4 bases, J lost 4 bases, and 7 bases lay in between. Germline CDR1 SQVTM, CDR2 ANQGSEA. The CDR3 spans 11 residues. The CDR3 DNA reads TGCAGCGTTGCTAGGGGCACTGAAGCTTTCTTT. Translated: CSVARGTEAFF.

This clone was detected a few times. This sequence joins TRBV4-1 and TRBJ1-3; D unresolved. The CDR3 loop spans 13 amino acids. CDR1 is MGHRA and CDR2 is YSYEKL in the germline V gene. Trimming removed 4 bases from V and 4 bases from J, with 8 bases in between. CDR3 DNA: TGCGCCAGCAGCCCCGTGGGCGGAAACACCATATATTTT. It specifies CASSPVGGNTIYF.

The chain carries TRBV5-5 and TRBJ1-2, with TRBD1 identical over 7 bases. Unmatched junction bases numbered 9, after V lost 1 base and J lost 3 bases. CDR1 and CDR2 from the germline V gene are SGHKS and YYEKEE (reference sequence). This CDR3 is built from 16 residues. The CDR3 sequence: CASSLFAGGNDYGYTF. Written as DNA, the CDR3 is TGTGCCAGCAGCTTGTTCGCAGGGGGGAATGACTATGGCTACACCTTC.

The V call is TRBV7-2, the J call TRBJ2-3, with TRBD1 identical over 8 bases. This CDR3 region has 17 residues. Looked up from germline, CDR1 is SGHTA and CDR2 is FQGNSA. With 1 base clipped from V and 2 bases from J, the junction kept 8 bases outside the gene matches. The CDR3 spells CASSLGGQGANTDTQYF. CDR3 DNA: TGTGCCAGCAGCTTAGGGGGGCAGGGGGCTAACACAGATACGCAGTATTTT.